This T cell receptor beta chain was captured in a study of beta chain features in type 1 diabetes. Study-level points and caveats: Naive, central memory and Treg TCRB repertoires seemed to resemble each other more closely in patients than they did in healthy donors. Researchers report that Type 1 diabetes patients had moderately but significantly shorter TCRB CDR3s across all four CD4+ subsets.

The CDR3 is 11 residues long. The V and J ends lost 6 bases and 5 bases respectively, with 8 bases between them. Germline V CDR1 and CDR2: ENHRY, SYGVKD. cDNA synthesis used the whole RNA isolate, giving expressed TCRB sequences. It was found that naive, central memory and regulatory T cell samples averaged around 3.6 million reads. Generated by immunoSEQ multiplex PCR, the TCRdb table keeps only in-frame clones and is missing some. The sample has under 500,000 clones, over 25% seen once. Worth noting for this clone: Its specificity is not known.

V is TRBV10-3 and J is TRBJ2-7, with a possible D match to TRBD1 (5 bases). The TCR was taken from a man aged 18 to 30 in good health. The sequencing input was naive CD4+ T cells from blood. CDR3: CAISVGDEQYF. The DNA for the CDR3 is TGTGCCATCAGCGTAGGGGACGAGCAGTACTTC.